This record covers a single T cell receptor (beta chain). Its antigen is unidentified. The CDR3 is 14 amino acids. V was pared by 1 base and J by 9 bases, with 5 bases of the junction left unmatched. The sample belongs to a study of CD8+CD57+ T cells in acquired aplastic anemia. The wider study: Sorted cells (CD4+ and CD8+) yielded DNA amounts that averaged around 3.5 ug. Overall study findings and caveats: Overlap between patients and controls comprised twenty-nine CD8+ CDR3 sequences.

Genomic DNA was employed as the template in profiling TCR beta VDJ and CDR3. TCRdb processed the reads anew with MiXCR; each CDR3 protein has one entry. The data hold about 98,000 distinct CDR3 sequences, with roughly 70% observed a single time. All patients picked for sequencing had shown, by flow cytometry, an expansion of CD8+CD57+ cells. Patients were treatment-naive when blood was sampled. The rearrangement links TRBV12-3 or TRBV12-4 to TRBJ2-1, with TRBD2 matching 8 bases. This receptor was identified in a human donor with aplastic anemia. Material: sorted CD4+, CD8+, or CD8+CD57+ T cells (not recorded which) from PBMCs. This CDR3 reads CASSLVVAGIEQFF. The DNA for the CDR3 is TGTGCCAGCAGTTTAGTAGTAGCGGGGATTGAGCAGTTCTTC.